This T cell receptor (beta chain) was sequenced in a study of cytomegalovirus exposure and HLA in healthy donors. Trimming pared 1 base from V and 7 bases from J, leaving 8 bases between. Germline assignment: CDR1 SNHLY and CDR2 FYNNEI. There are 13 residues in the CDR3. A remark on this clone: Its matching antigen is unknown.

PCR used 60 Vbeta primers and 13 Jbeta primers. Sequenced by immunoSEQ multiplex PCR; TCRdb stores in-frame clones only, minus some. The sample's table shows some 51,000 clones. Notes on the study in general: TCR beta sequences reportedly predicted most subjects' HLA-A and HLA-B alleles accurately. The study carried out a later analysis of TCR beta sequences. It associated 15,000 to 20,000 of them with specific HLA alleles at a false discovery rate of 0.05.

Sequenced sample: PBMCs. The clonotype was recovered from a man between 45 and 60 years old in good health and CMV-seropositive. The chain is built from TRBV2 and TRBJ1-5; D unclear. The CDR3 sequence is CASSEGGLQPQHF. The DNA of the CDR3 is TGTGCCAGCAGTGAAGGCGGATTGCAGCCCCAGCATTTT.